This entry lists 8 T cell receptor beta chains sequenced from one sample in a study of blood T cell repertoires in COVID-19. Assay used: immunoSEQ multiplex PCR; TCRdb lists only in-frame clones, some missing. The profile shows 150,000 to 170,000 clones, approximately 85% of them singletons. The source material was peripheral blood. The receptors were sampled from a man aged 55 to 70 with COVID-19, enrolled during active disease.

The CDR3 region has the DNA TGCAGCGTAGGGCGACAGGGGAACACTGAAGCTTTCTTT. Protein sequence: CSVGRQGNTEAFF. V is TRBV29-1 and J is TRBJ1-1; 7 nucleotides match TRBD1. V shed 6 bases, J shed 1 base, and the junction held 5 bases outside the gene matches. CDR1 and CDR2 from the germline V gene are SQVTM and ANQGSEA. The CDR3 totals 13 residues.

The rearrangement links TRBV7-2 to TRBJ2-5, with D unclear. Looked up from germline, CDR1 is SGHTA and CDR2 is FQGNSA. The CDR3 has 13 amino acids. V was trimmed by 7 bases and J by 2 bases, leaving 11 bases between them. As DNA, the CDR3 is TGTGCCAGCACCCCGACGGGTCAAGAGACCCAGTACTTC. The encoded protein is CASTPTGQETQYF.

The chain has TRBV12-5 and TRBJ2-4; 9 bases match TRBD1. Germline CDR1 reads LGHNT; CDR2 reads FRNRAP. The V segment lost 5 bases and the J segment 8 bases; nucleotides outside the gene matches: 16. The CDR3 spans 17 residues. The CDR3 reads CASGTSRYRGLGDIQYF. The CDR3 DNA reads as TGTGCTAGTGGTACCTCCCGGTACAGGGGGCTTGGGGACATTCAGTACTTC.

This chain links TRBV6-2 or TRBV6-3 with TRBJ2-7; 10 bases match TRBD1. The CDR3 contains 14 residues. V was pared by 2 bases and J by 7 bases, with 5 bases of the junction left unmatched. Germline V CDR1 and CDR2: MNHEY, SVGEGT. The CDR3 region is CASSYVRTGGEQYF. In DNA form, the CDR3 reads TGTGCCAGCAGTTACGTTCGGACAGGGGGGGAGCAGTACTTC.

This chain links TRBV11-3 with TRBJ1-2; TRBD1 matches at 8 bases. Trimming at V came to 10 bases and at J to 0 bases, leaving 4 bases not matched to a gene. CDR3 length equals 13 residues. Germline V gene lookup returns CDR1 SGHNT and CDR2 YENEEA. In DNA, the CDR3 is TGTGCCACAAGACAGGGGCCTAACTATGGCTACACCTTC. Its protein product is CATRQGPNYGYTF. Full variable domain (rest looked up from reference TRBV11-3 and TRBJ1-2): EAGVVQSPRYKIIEKKQPVAFWCNPISGHNTLYWYLQNLGQGPELLIRYENEEAVDDSQLPKDRFSAERLKGVDSTLKIQPAELGDSAVYLCATRQGPNYGYTFGSGTRLTVV.

The table lists this clone with a few counts. The chain joins TRBV7-9 to TRBJ2-5, with unresolved D. With 3 bases removed from V and 5 bases from J, the gap between germline ends came to 4 bases. The CDR3 is made up of 11 amino acids. Germline loops: CDR1 SEHNR, CDR2 FQNEAQ (reference sequence). CDR3 residues: CASSLAETQYF. Here the CDR3 DNA reads TGTGCCAGCAGCTTGGCCGAGACCCAGTACTTC.

This chain uses TRBV11-2 with TRBJ1-1, with D possibly being TRBD1 (5 bases). The CDR3 runs to 14 residues. The V gene's germline CDR1 is SGHAT and CDR2 FQNNGV. Trimming shortened V by 3 bases and J by 2 bases, and 10 bases separated the two germline ends. The CDR3 DNA reads TGTGCCAGCAGCTTTGGGGGGATCAACACTGAAGCTTTCTTT. Amino acid sequence: CASSFGGINTEAFF.

The rearrangement uses TRBV6-1 and TRBJ2-7; TRBD1 is a possible D gene (6 bases). The V end was cut by 0 bases, the J end by 7 bases, with 13 bases between. CDR3 length: 14 residues. Germline values: CDR1 MNHNS, CDR2 SASEGT. As DNA, the CDR3 is TGTGCCAGCAGTGAAGCGCTCAGGGGTGATGAGCAGTACTTC. This sequence encodes CASSEALRGDEQYF.